The TCR beta chain described here comes from a study of blood T cell repertoires in COVID-19. Germline V lookup: CDR1 SGDLS, CDR2 YYNGEE. This CDR3 spans 13 amino acids. The germline V and J ends were trimmed by 3 bases and 6 bases, with 10 bases remaining between them. Original methodology: Researchers report that nucleated cell counts were estimated from reference gene primer amplification. Method: immunoSEQ multiplex PCR; TCRdb's copy keeps in-frame clones and lacks some. V, J and clone size were drawn from that table, and D and trimming were deduced from the DNA. The table lists tens of thousands of clones, about 90% of them singletons.

The source of this sequence is a man aged 55 to 70 with acute or convalescent COVID-19. This chain joins TRBV9 and TRBJ2-1; a possible D gene is TRBD2 (6 bases). The sample was peripheral blood. The CDR3 protein is CASSAGLLNEQFF. The DNA of the CDR3 is TGTGCCAGCAGCGCGGGACTGCTCAATGAGCAGTTCTTC. Complete variable domain (other parts from reference TRBV9 and TRBJ2-1): DSGVTQTPKHLITATGQRVTLRCSPRSGDLSVYWYQQSLDQGLQFLIQYYNGEERAKGNILERFSAQQFPDLHSELNLSSLELGDSALYFCASSAGLLNEQFFGPGTRLTVL.